A selection of T cell receptor beta chains follows, all from one sample in a study of T cell responses to AZD1222 COVID-19 vaccine. TCRdb's table, derived via immunoSEQ multiplex PCR, lists solely in-frame clones and lacks some. Of 150,000 or so clones in the sample, 94% were seen once. The starting material was peripheral blood, obtained on day 0 of AZD1222 vaccination. The receptor source for this set is an adult in good health. CDR3s leave out the opening cysteine and the closing phenylalanine or tryptophan. Each record gives: V gene, CDR3 protein.

v_gene: TRBV18; CDR3aa: ASSPLQGIGGTEAF
v_gene: TRBV15; CDR3aa: ATSRKRGEEAF
v_gene: TRBV19; CDR3aa: ASSIGFGLSRSGANVLT
v_gene: TRBV6-5; CDR3aa: ASRRDGYSNQPQH
v_gene: TRBV28; CDR3aa: ASSNTANTIY
v_gene: TRBV6-5; CDR3aa: ASSYGGEGNQPQH
v_gene: TRBV20-1; CDR3aa: SATDNEAF
v_gene: TRBV7-3; CDR3aa: ASSLTSPSGSAEQF
v_gene: TRBV3-1/TRBV3-2; CDR3aa: ASSLGQRSSSYNSPLH
v_gene: TRBV20-1; CDR3aa: SYPTEVTQY
v_gene: TRBV20-1; CDR3aa: SASIRGIGEQY
v_gene: TRBV25-1; CDR3aa: ASSDTGRLF
v_gene: TRBV7-9; CDR3aa: ASSHYSPLH
v_gene: TRBV6-5; CDR3aa: ATTGTGILETQY
v_gene: TRBV27; CDR3aa: ASSFQWGRDSPLH
v_gene: TRBV5-1; CDR3aa: ASRSRGGNTEAF
v_gene: TRBV6-5; CDR3aa: ASGREYYGYT
v_gene: TRBV28; CDR3aa: ASSLSSGRTSREQY
v_gene: TRBV3-1/TRBV3-2; CDR3aa: ASSPRQYNEKLF
v_gene: TRBV2; CDR3aa: ASKVAFGSYEQY
v_gene: TRBV28; CDR3aa: ASSQGAGHYGYT
v_gene: TRBV5-1; CDR3aa: ASSSAGGSGQPQH
v_gene: TRBV27; CDR3aa: ASSLRGQAGYGYT
v_gene: TRBV25-1; CDR3aa: ASSPAGGPFEAF
v_gene: TRBV19; CDR3aa: ASSRGPNTQY
v_gene: TRBV6-2/TRBV6-3; CDR3aa: ASSLNRGSGELF
v_gene: TRBV15; CDR3aa: ATSRETGITEAF
v_gene: TRBV7-3; CDR3aa: ASSPRDRYEQF
v_gene: TRBV2; CDR3aa: ASSEAAGVNYGYT
v_gene: TRBV27; CDR3aa: ASSLMWGLNTGELF
v_gene: TRBV4-1; CDR3aa: ASSQDRGGHNSPLH
v_gene: TRBV5-5; CDR3aa: ASSLLGAGNTIY
v_gene: TRBV6-5; CDR3aa: ASSLGGGTEAF
v_gene: TRBV6-5; CDR3aa: ASSMLAVNEAF
v_gene: TRBV24-1; CDR3aa: ATSGDGSDLGYT
v_gene: TRBV7-2; CDR3aa: ASSLAHIRPTSGELF
v_gene: TRBV7-9; CDR3aa: ASSRDSSNQPQH
v_gene: TRBV14; CDR3aa: ASSLLGVAGVGEQF
v_gene: TRBV28; CDR3aa: ASWGYGYT
v_gene: TRBV5-5; CDR3aa: ASSQGIGSPAF
v_gene: TRBV7-8; CDR3aa: ASSFREAGYNEQF
v_gene: TRBV7-3; CDR3aa: ASVLIFSGRVSYEQY
v_gene: TRBV28; CDR3aa: ASSLWGTSTDTQY
v_gene: TRBV19; CDR3aa: ASSMGGRGTDTQY
v_gene: TRBV28; CDR3aa: ASAGQASVYT
v_gene: TRBV27; CDR3aa: ASRQGLGSNQPQH
v_gene: TRBV9; CDR3aa: ASSRSGTEAF
v_gene: TRBV28; CDR3aa: ASHPGGMNTEAF
v_gene: TRBV6-5; CDR3aa: ASAIGLAIDTQY
v_gene: TRBV5-4; CDR3aa: ASSQTRGNSPLH
v_gene: TRBV15; CDR3aa: ATSRDQSLSPLH
v_gene: TRBV10-3; CDR3aa: AISEGGGGNQPQH
v_gene: TRBV28; CDR3aa: ASYRGLYNEQF